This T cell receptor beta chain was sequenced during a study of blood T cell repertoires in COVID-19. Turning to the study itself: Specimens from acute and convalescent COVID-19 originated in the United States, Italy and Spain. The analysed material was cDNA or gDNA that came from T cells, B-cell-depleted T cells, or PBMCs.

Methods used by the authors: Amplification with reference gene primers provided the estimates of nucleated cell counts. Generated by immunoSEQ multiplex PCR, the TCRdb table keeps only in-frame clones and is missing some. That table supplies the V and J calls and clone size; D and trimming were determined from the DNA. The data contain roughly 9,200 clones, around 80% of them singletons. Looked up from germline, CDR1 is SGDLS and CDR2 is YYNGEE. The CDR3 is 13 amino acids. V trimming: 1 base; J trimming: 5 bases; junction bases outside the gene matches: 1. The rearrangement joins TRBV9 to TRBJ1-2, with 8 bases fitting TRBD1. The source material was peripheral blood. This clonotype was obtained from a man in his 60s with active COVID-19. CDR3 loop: CASSVQGAYGYTF. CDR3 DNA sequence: TGTGCCAGCAGCGTACAGGGGGCTTATGGCTACACCTTC.